There are a few counts of the clone carrying this T cell receptor beta chain. Its target is not known. The source of the sample is a study of blood T cells in healthy people across ages. Primed by a sample-barcoded 5' primer and a J-beta primer mix, a second PCR proceeded for about 6 to 12 cycles. A 12-random-nucleotide template-switch adaptor tagged each cDNA molecule. TCRdb re-called the 5' RACE reads with MiXCR, one entry per CDR3 protein. This repertoire shows approximately 600,000 distinct CDR3 sequences, 58% found once; its top ten account for 30% to 45%. Study-level results: With age, beta diversity per million T cells declined roughly linearly, significantly by 30 to 40. With naive T cell percentage, TCR beta diversity showed a strong correlation.

The CDR3 consists of 14 residues. The germline V gene encodes CDR1 MDHEN and CDR2 SYDVKM. The germline V and J ends were trimmed by 4 bases and 2 bases, with 12 bases remaining between them. The rearrangement joins TRBV28 to TRBJ2-7, with a tentative D call TRBD2 (5 bases). Material: blood. This TCR derives from a man aged 55 to 70 in good health. CDR3 DNA: TGTGCCAGCAGTTCGGAGACGGGGACCTACGAGCAGTACTTC. Translated, it gives CASSSETGTYEQYF. Using reference TRBV28 and TRBJ2-7 for the parts outside the CDR3, the full variable domain is DVKVTQSSRYLVKRTGEKVFLECVQDMDHENMFWYRQDPGLGLRLIYFSYDVKMKEKGDIPEGYSVSREKKERFSLILESASTNQTSMYLCASSSETGTYEQYFGPGTRLTVT.